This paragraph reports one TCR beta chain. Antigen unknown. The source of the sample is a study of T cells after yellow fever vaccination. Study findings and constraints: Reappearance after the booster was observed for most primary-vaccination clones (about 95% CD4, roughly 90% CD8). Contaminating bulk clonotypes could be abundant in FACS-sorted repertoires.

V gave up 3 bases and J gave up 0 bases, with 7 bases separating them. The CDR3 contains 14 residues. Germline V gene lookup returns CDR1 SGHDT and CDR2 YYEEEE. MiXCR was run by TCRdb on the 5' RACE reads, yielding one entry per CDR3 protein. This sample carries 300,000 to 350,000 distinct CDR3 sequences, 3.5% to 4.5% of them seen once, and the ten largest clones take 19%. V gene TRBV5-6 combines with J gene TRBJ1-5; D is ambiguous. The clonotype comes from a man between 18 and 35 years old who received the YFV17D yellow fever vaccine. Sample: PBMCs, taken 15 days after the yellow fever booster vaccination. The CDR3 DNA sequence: TGTGCCAGCAGCTGGGATGGTAGCAATCAGCCCCAGCATTTT. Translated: CASSWDGSNQPQHF.